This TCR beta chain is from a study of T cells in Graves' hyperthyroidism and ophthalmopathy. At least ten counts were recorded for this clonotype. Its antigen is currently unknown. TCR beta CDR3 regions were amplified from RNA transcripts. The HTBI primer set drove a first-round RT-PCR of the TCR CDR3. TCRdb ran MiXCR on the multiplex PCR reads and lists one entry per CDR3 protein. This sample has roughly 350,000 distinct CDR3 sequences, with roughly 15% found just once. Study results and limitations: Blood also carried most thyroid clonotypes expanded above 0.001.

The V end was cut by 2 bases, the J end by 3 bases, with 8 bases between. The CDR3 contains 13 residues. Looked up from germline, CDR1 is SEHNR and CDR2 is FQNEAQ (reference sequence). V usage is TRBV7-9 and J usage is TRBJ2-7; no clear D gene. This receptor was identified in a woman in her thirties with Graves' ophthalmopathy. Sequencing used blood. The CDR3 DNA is TGTGCCAGCAGCTTACCAGTCCGCTACGAGCAGTACTTC. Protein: CASSLPVRYEQYF.